This T cell receptor beta chain was retrieved from a study of T cell responses to AZD1222 COVID-19 vaccine. The study's findings and limits: A reported finding is that nearly half of spike-specific TCRs target unmutated variant regions. Clonal diversity may have been underestimated, and the donors were mostly white British, with more females than males. Among those given AZD1222, only six were seropositive at baseline.

TCRdb keeps only in-frame clones here, not all; method: immunoSEQ multiplex PCR. The data show 150,000 to 200,000 clones, 90% seen once. The CDR3 covers 15 residues. Germline CDR1 is KGHSH and CDR2 is LQKENI. Deletions cut 5 bases from V and 5 bases from J, with 18 bases between. With respect to this clone: Its antigen is not identified.

Sequencing used peripheral blood, obtained on day 0 of AZD1222 vaccination. The chain recombines TRBV18 with TRBJ2-5; D assignment may be TRBD1 or TRBD2 (6 bases each). The clonotype comes from an adult in good health. CDR3 in DNA: TGTGCCAGCTCAACGGGGGCAGGGGTCGAGGAGACCCAGTACTTC. This gives the protein CASSTGAGVEETQYF.